The clone carrying this T cell receptor beta chain was found many times. Its antigen is still unknown. This record comes from a study of regulatory T cells in long-lasting Graves disease. CDR3-region Arm-PCR and iRepertoire HTBI primers produced the TCR beta libraries. TCRdb re-derived calls from the multiplex PCR reads in MiXCR, one entry per CDR3 protein. The sample consists of 600,000 to 650,000 distinct CDR3 sequences, roughly 15% of them appearing once. In germline, CDR1 is SNHLY, CDR2 FYNNEI. The CDR3 totals 12 residues. With 4 bases clipped from V and 9 bases from J, the junction kept 3 bases outside the gene matches. Study-wide results and limits: TCR diversity was lower in persistent Graves' patients than in newly diagnosed ones. Favored usage of TRBV28, TRBJ1-2 and TRBJ2-5 was recorded in persistent disease.

This sample's time point: newly diagnosed GD, antithyroid drugs for less than 3 months. There was RNA extracted from PBMCs, and the TCR library was made from it. This sample also belongs to another study, concerning T cells in Graves' hyperthyroidism and ophthalmopathy.

V gene TRBV2 combines with J gene TRBJ2-7, with 10 nucleotides matching TRBD2. The sample in question was peripheral blood mononuclear cells (PBMCs), obtained at new diagnosis, from a patient treated with antithyroid drugs. This TCR was recovered from a woman aged 25 to 39 with Graves disease. The DNA of the CDR3 is TGTGCCAGCAGTGGGCTAGCGGGGGTGCAGTACTTC. It yields the protein CASSGLAGVQYF.